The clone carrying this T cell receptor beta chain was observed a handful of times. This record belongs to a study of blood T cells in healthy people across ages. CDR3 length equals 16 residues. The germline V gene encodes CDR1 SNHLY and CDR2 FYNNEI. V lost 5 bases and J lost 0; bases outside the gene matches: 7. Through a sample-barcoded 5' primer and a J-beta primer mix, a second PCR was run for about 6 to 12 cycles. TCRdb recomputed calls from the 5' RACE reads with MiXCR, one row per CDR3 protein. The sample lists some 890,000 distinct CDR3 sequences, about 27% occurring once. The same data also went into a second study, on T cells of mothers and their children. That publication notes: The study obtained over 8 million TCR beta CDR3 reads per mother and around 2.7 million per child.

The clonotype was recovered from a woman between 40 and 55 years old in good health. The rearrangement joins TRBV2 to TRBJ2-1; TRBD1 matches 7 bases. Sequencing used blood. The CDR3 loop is CASSLGDSGSYNEQFF. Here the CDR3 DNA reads TGTGCCAGCAGTCTGGGGGACAGCGGCTCCTACAATGAGCAGTTCTTC.